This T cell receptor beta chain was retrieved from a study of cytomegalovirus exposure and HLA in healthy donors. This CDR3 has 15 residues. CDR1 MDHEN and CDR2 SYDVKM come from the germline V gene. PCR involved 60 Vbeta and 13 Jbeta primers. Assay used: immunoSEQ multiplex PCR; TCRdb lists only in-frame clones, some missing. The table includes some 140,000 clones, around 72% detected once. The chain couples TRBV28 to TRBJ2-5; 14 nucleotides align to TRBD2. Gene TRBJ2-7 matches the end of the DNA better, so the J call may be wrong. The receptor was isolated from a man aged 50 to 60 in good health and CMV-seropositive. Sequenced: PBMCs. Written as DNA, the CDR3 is TGTGCCAGCAGCCCGACTAGCGGGAGGGTTTACGAGCAGTACTTC. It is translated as CASSPTSGRVYEQYF.